This paragraph covers one TCR beta chain sequence. This specimen belongs to a study of blood T cell repertoires in COVID-19. Study at large: T cells, B-cell-depleted T cells, or PBMCs provided the cDNA or gDNA that served as material.

The CDR3 loop spans 16 amino acids. Germline V CDR1 and CDR2: MNHEY, SMNVEV (reference sequence). Unmatched junction bases numbered 12, after V lost 7 bases and J lost 2 bases. Sequencing used immunoSEQ multiplex PCR; TCRdb keeps in-frame clones, though not all of them. The repertoire holds about 110,000 clones, with roughly 80% as singletons. The specimen sequenced was peripheral blood. The clonotype originates from a man between 70 and 80 years old with active or convalescent COVID-19. The rearrangement uses TRBV27 and TRBJ2-7, with 9 bases lining up with TRBD1. The CDR3 DNA sequence: TGTGCCAGCACTCCGGGGACAGGGCGTACCCCCTACGAGCAGTACTTC. Its translation is CASTPGTGRTPYEQYF.